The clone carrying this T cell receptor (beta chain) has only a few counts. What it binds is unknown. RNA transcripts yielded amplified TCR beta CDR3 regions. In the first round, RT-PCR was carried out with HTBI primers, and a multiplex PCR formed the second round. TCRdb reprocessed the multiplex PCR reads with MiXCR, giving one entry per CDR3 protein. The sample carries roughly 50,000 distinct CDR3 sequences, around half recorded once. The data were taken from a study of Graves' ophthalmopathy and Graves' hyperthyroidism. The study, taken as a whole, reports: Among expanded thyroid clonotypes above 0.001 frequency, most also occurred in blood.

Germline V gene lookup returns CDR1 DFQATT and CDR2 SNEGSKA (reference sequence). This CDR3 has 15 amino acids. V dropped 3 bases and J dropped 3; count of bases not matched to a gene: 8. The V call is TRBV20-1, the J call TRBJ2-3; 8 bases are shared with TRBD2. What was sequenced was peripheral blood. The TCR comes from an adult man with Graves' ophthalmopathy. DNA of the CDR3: TGCAGTGCTAGCCCTTTCCGGGAGGGAACAGATACGCAGTATTTT. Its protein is CSASPFREGTDTQYF.